This TCR beta chain was retrieved from a study of cytomegalovirus exposure and HLA in healthy donors. With regard to this clone: Its antigen is not identified.

The CDR3 covers 15 residues. V dropped 0 bases and J dropped 1 base, with 10 bases sitting between them. CDR1 is SGHRS and CDR2 is YFSETQ in the germline V gene. The PCR used 60 Vbeta and 13 Jbeta primers. The data were produced by immunoSEQ multiplex PCR, yet TCRdb's version contains in-frame clones alone and is incomplete. The repertoire includes approximately 130,000 clones, approximately 85% of them detected once, and roughly 6.7% sits in the top ten. Study-level results: Based on reports, TCR beta sequences accurately predicted HLA-A and HLA-B alleles for most subjects. Sequencing depth across donors, presence/absence analyses assumed, was roughly uniform.

V and J are TRBV5-1 and TRBJ1-1; possible D gene TRBD1, 5 bases. This sequence originates from a woman in her 30s in good health and CMV-seropositive. Sequencing was carried out using PBMCs. The CDR3 region is CASSLVAGGNTEAFF. The CDR3 DNA reads TGCGCCAGCAGCTTGGTGGCGGGGGGGAACACTGAAGCTTTCTTT.